These T cell receptor beta chains were read from a single sample in a study of blood T cell repertoires in COVID-19. The method was immunoSEQ multiplex PCR; TCRdb's version includes in-frame clones alone and lacks a portion of them. The sample lists over 85,000 clones, approximately 80% occurring once. Sequenced input: peripheral blood. Source of these receptors: a human donor in a cohort sampled during active COVID-19. Both conserved end residues are part of each CDR3. D genes are given only for firm matches. Expanded clones get a size class; other rows say once, few or many, or leave the size out.

d_call,j_call,v_call,clone_size,cdr3_aa,cdr3_nt
.,TRBJ2-6,TRBV6-2/TRBV6-3,few,CASSYERKGISGANVLTF,TGTGCCAGCAGTTATGAGCGGAAGGGAATCTCTGGGGCCAACGTCCTGACTTTC
.,TRBJ2-3,TRBV3-1/TRBV3-2,.,CASSQPSGTQYF,TGTGCCAGCAGCCAACCCTCAGGTACGCAGTATTTT
TRBD2,TRBJ2-1,TRBV11-3,.,CASSSQGLAGTNYNEQFF,TGTGCCAGCAGCTCCCAGGGACTAGCGGGAACAAACTACAATGAGCAGTTCTTC
TRBD2,TRBJ2-1,TRBV5-1,once,CASSRFERGVYNEQFF,TGCGCCAGCAGCCGATTTGAGCGGGGGGTATACAATGAGCAGTTCTTC
TRBD1,TRBJ1-2,TRBV19,.,CASSNRGQIDGGYTF,TGTGCCAGTAGTAATCGGGGACAGATCGATGGTGGCTACACCTTC
.,TRBJ1-5,TRBV3-1/TRBV3-2,.,CASSQHGSSSNQPQHF,TGTGCCAGCAGCCAACATGGTAGCTCCAGCAATCAGCCCCAGCATTTT
.,TRBJ1-2,TRBV6-5,.,CASSYGGSDYGYTF,TGTGCCAGCAGTTACGGCGGGTCAGACTATGGCTACACCTTC
TRBD2,TRBJ2-3,TRBV5-6,once,CASSRMGGGAADTQYF,TGTGCCAGCAGCCGGATGGGCGGGGGGGCCGCAGATACGCAGTATTTT
.,TRBJ1-3,TRBV18,.,CASSLSQQGAGNTIYF,TGTGCCAGCTCCCTCTCTCAACAGGGTGCTGGAAACACCATATATTTT
.,TRBJ2-3,TRBV7-6,.,CASSLNAGNTQYF,TGTGCCAGCAGCTTAAATGCGGGGAATACGCAGTATTTT
TRBD2,TRBJ2-1,TRBV13,.,CASSRLAGVSDEQFF,TGTGCCAGCAGCAGACTAGCGGGGGTCTCAGATGAGCAGTTCTTC
TRBD1,TRBJ2-1,TRBV9,.,CASTLSGGVYNEQFF,TGTGCCAGCACCCTGTCAGGGGGAGTCTACAATGAGCAGTTCTTC
TRBD2,TRBJ2-1,TRBV6-6,.,CASKVAGEQFF,TGTGCCAGCAAGGTAGCGGGTGAGCAGTTCTTC
.,TRBJ1-1,TRBV15,.,CATSRGGDTEAFF,TGTGCCACCAGCCGGGGGGGGGACACTGAAGCTTTCTTT
TRBD1,TRBJ1-1,TRBV5-1,.,CASSGTGSVTEAFF,TGCGCCAGCAGCGGGACAGGGTCGGTTACTGAAGCTTTCTTT
.,TRBJ1-2,TRBV4-1,.,CASSQEGLQGWFYGYTF,TGCGCCAGCAGCCAAGAAGGGCTGCAGGGGTGGTTCTATGGCTACACCTTC
TRBD2,TRBJ2-5,TRBV4-3,.,CASSQAPYGGGGETQYF,TGCGCCAGCAGCCAAGCTCCCTACGGGGGGGGCGGGGAGACCCAGTACTTC
TRBD2,TRBJ2-7,TRBV7-9,.,CASSHSRDYYEQYF,TGTGCCAGCAGCCACTCCCGGGACTACTACGAGCAGTACTTC
.,TRBJ2-7,TRBV3-1/TRBV3-2,.,CASSRGVPSYEQYF,TGTGCCAGCAGCCGCGGGGTCCCCTCCTACGAGCAGTACTTC
TRBD2,TRBJ2-7,TRBV10-3,.,CAISSAWSGGAYEQYF,TGTGCCATCAGTTCGGCGTGGAGCGGGGGGGCATACGAGCAGTACTTC
.,TRBJ2-5,TRBV11-3,.,CASSSYQGETQYF,TGTGCCAGCAGCTCGTACCAGGGGGAGACCCAGTACTTC
.,TRBJ1-4,TRBV30,.,CAGRGTNEKLFF,TGTGCCGGCAGGGGAACTAATGAAAAACTGTTTTTT
.,TRBJ2-7,TRBV5-1,.,CASSLVVSPYEQYF,TGCGCCAGCAGCTTGGTTGTCAGTCCCTACGAGCAGTACTTC
.,TRBJ2-7,TRBV25-1,once,CASSEGLGQGAYEQYF,TGTGCCAGCAGTGAAGGACTAGGACAGGGTGCCTACGAGCAGTACTTC
.,TRBJ2-2,TRBV7-3,.,CASSLTGATGELFF,TGTGCCAGCAGCTTAACAGGGGCGACCGGGGAGCTGTTTTTT
.,TRBJ2-1,TRBV12-3/TRBV12-4,.,CASSYYNEQFF,TGTGCCAGCAGCTATTACAATGAGCAGTTCTTC
.,TRBJ1-1,TRBV6-5,.,CATLRRGNTEAFF,TGTGCCACGTTAAGGAGGGGTAACACTGAAGCTTTCTTT
.,TRBJ2-3,TRBV5-1,.,CASSQVPGTDTQYF,TGCGCCAGCAGCCAGGTGCCCGGCACAGATACGCAGTATTTT